Here is one TCR beta chain with its context. Its antigen remains unknown. Execution of the assay was at deep level. Roughly 30,000 T cell genomes, or approximately 290 ng DNA, went into replicate PCRs of unsorted PBMC. In the authors' methods: Junction-only sequences without quality scores were provided by ImmunoSEQ, so filtering was different. TCRdb's table, derived via immunoSEQ multiplex PCR, lists solely in-frame clones and lacks some. V, J and clone size reflect that table, while D and trimming were determined from the DNA. Among fewer than 650,000 clones listed, 76% were seen once. V gave up 4 bases and J gave up 0 bases; unmatched junction bases: 8. CDR3 size: 16 residues. Germline assignment: CDR1 MNHEY and CDR2 SVGAGI. The data derive from a study of shared clonotypes between healthy human individuals. Study-level findings and limits: Blood alone was sampled, and tissue repertoires likely differ.

The receptor was derived from a middle-aged woman in good health. Some clones in this sample may be carry-over from other donors' samples. Sequencing was done on a sample of PBMCs. V and J are TRBV6-5 and TRBJ2-7, with TRBD2 identical over 8 bases. The chain's CDR3 is CASSSTLAGSSYEQYF. CDR3 in DNA: TGTGCCAGCAGTTCCACCCTAGCGGGTTCCTCCTACGAGCAGTACTTC.